The 16 T cell receptor beta chains reported below all come from one sample, sequenced in a study of low-dose radiotherapy and immunotherapy resistance in tumors. Alpha- and beta-chain coverage of first-strand cDNA came from TRAV- and TRBV-specific primers. Both a constant-region primer and a V-primer adapter served to amplify TCRs across around 20 PCR cycles. Via MiXCR, TCRdb re-called the reads, giving one row per CDR3 protein. The table lists approximately 100,000 distinct CDR3 sequences, around 20% of them singletons, with 4.1% in the top ten. Time point meaning: after trial treatment. Treatment reported: LDRT plus nivolumab, ipilimumab, low-dose cyclophosphamide and aspirin (RACIN trial). The material sequenced was PBMCs, taken after low-dose radiotherapy plus immunotherapy. The origin of the receptors is a male donor with prostate cancer.

In this sample, this clonotype turned up many times. V usage is TRBV7-6 and J usage is TRBJ2-5; D gene unclear. V dropped 2 bases and J dropped 1 base, with 5 bases sitting between them. The CDR3 sequence is 13 residues long. Germline V gene sequence: CDR1 SGHVS, CDR2 FNYEAQ. The CDR3 sequence: CASSLRIQETQYF. CDR3 DNA: TGTGCCAGCAGCTTACGGATCCAAGAGACCCAGTACTTC. The complete variable domain, with remaining parts taken from reference TRBV7-6 and TRBJ2-5, reads GAGVSQSPRYKVTKRGQDVALRCDPISGHVSLYWYRQALGQGPEFLTYFNYEAQQDKSGLPNDRFSAERPEGSISTLTIQRTEQRDSAMYRCASSLRIQETQYFGPGTRLLVL.

The chain uses TRBV5-6 and TRBJ2-7; 7 nucleotides align to TRBD1. This CDR3 has 15 amino acids. The trim removed 3 bases at V and 2 bases at J, leaving 8 bases unmatched. In germline, CDR1 is SGHDT, CDR2 YYEEEE. For the CDR3, the DNA is TGTGCCAGCAGCTCCACCGGGACAGTTACCTACGAGCAGTACTTC. It translates to CASSSTGTVTYEQYF.

This clonotype was observed at least ten times. This chain links TRBV24-1 with TRBJ2-2, with D uncertain. Trimming cost V 3 bases and J 0 bases, with 13 bases left between them. This CDR3 has 17 residues. In germline, CDR1 is KGHDR, CDR2 SFDVKD. CDR3 nucleotide sequence: TGTGCCACCAGTGATGCTCACACTCTAGCGAACACCGGGGAGCTGTTTTTT. Its protein product is CATSDAHTLANTGELFF.

This clonotype has a handful of counts. The chain has TRBV27 and TRBJ2-1; 7 nucleotides align to TRBD2. This CDR3 contains 13 residues. Germline CDR1 MNHEY, CDR2 SMNVEV (reference sequence). The trim removed 5 bases at V and 12 bases at J, leaving 10 bases unmatched. The CDR3 sequence: CASSPPGRGGQFF. The DNA for the CDR3 is TGTGCCAGCAGTCCCCCGGGGAGGGGAGGGCAGTTCTTC.

In its sample, this clonotype was seen many times. The J gene is TRBJ2-6, the V gene TRBV10-3, with D perhaps TRBD2 (5 bases). In germline, CDR1 is ENHRY, CDR2 SYGVKD. V was clipped by 8 bases and J by 2 bases, with 22 bases between them. The CDR3 extends over 18 amino acids. CDR3 sequence: CAIGQVVRGGAGANVLTF. The CDR3 nucleotides are TGTGCCATCGGTCAGGTTGTTCGGGGTGGCGCTGGGGCCAACGTCCTGACTTTC.

V and J are TRBV7-3 and TRBJ2-1; 9 nucleotides agree with TRBD2. J gave up 3 bases and V 4 bases, and 4 bases lay outside the gene matches. The CDR3 loop spans 15 amino acids. CDR1 and CDR2 (germline): SGHTA, FQGTGA. Here the CDR3 reads CASSSVAGDYNEQFF. CDR3 coding DNA: TGTGCCAGCAGCTCCGTAGCGGGGGACTACAATGAGCAGTTCTTC.

The table lists this clonotype with many counts. The chain combines TRBV5-1 with TRBJ1-6; weak D call: TRBD1 (6 bases). V was pared by 0 bases and J by 10 bases, with 11 bases between. CDR1 is SGHRS, CDR2 YFSETQ, per germline. This CDR3 contains 14 residues. The CDR3 loop is CASSLVQGRSPLHF. The CDR3 DNA sequence: TGCGCCAGCAGCTTGGTTCAGGGGCGCTCACCCCTCCACTTT.

This clonotype occurred many times. J is TRBJ2-1 and V is TRBV7-9; D not resolved. The CDR3 runs to 14 residues. Germline CDR1 is SEHNR and CDR2 is FQNEAQ (reference sequence). V lost 5 bases and J 5 bases, leaving 13 bases between the germline ends. The CDR3 is CASSHSNPDNEQFF. For the CDR3, the DNA is TGTGCCAGCAGCCATTCAAACCCCGACAATGAGCAGTTCTTC.

At least ten counts were recorded for this clonotype. The chain recombines TRBV29-1 with TRBJ1-1; D might be TRBD1 (6 bases). This CDR3 contains 13 residues. Germline lookup yields CDR1 SQVTM and CDR2 ANQGSEA. With 4 bases removed from V and 0 bases from J, the gap between germline ends came to 9 bases. CDR3 sequence (DNA): TGCAGCGTTGTAGGACAGCTGAACACTGAAGCTTTCTTT. It specifies CSVVGQLNTEAFF.

This clonotype has a count of ten or more. CDR3 DNA: TGTGCCAGCAGCCAAGATTTAGGGGCAGGTCAGCCCCAGCATTTT. This gives the protein CASSQDLGAGQPQHF. V and J are TRBV3-1 and TRBJ1-5; weak D call: TRBD1 (5 bases). Germline V lookup: CDR1 LGHDT, CDR2 YNNKEL (reference sequence). V was trimmed by 0 bases and J by 6 bases, leaving 12 bases between them. This CDR3 has 15 amino acids.

There are a few counts of this clonotype. This rearrangement joins TRBV5-4 to TRBJ2-7; 8 bases fit TRBD1. The CDR3 contains 15 residues. Losses at the gene ends were 4 bases for V and 5 bases for J; bases not matched to a gene: 11. CDR1 SGHNT and CDR2 YYREEE come from the germline V gene (reference sequence). CDR3 in DNA: TGTGCCAGCAGCGTCGAAGGACAGGGAGCCCACGAGCAGTACTTC. It translates to CASSVEGQGAHEQYF.

This clonotype was recorded many times. The V call is TRBV21-1, the J call TRBJ1-2; the table's D gene call, TRBD1, was not cross checked with the DNA. TRBV21-1 is flagged as a pseudogene. CDR3 length: 12 amino acids. The CDR3 DNA is TGTGCCAGCACCCAGGGGGAAAATGGCTACACCTTC. It codes for CASTQGENGYTF.

Ten or more counts support this clonotype. This chain uses TRBV6-8 with TRBJ2-1; 9 positions match TRBD2. Germline loops: CDR1 MNHGY, CDR2 SAAAGT. V lost 2 bases, J lost 9 bases, and 8 bases stayed unmatched. The CDR3 is 15 amino acids. CDR3: CASSYGGGGAGEQFF. The CDR3 DNA reads TGTGCCAGCAGTTACGGCGGCGGGGGGGCCGGTGAGCAGTTCTTC.

The chain links TRBV6-6 to TRBJ2-1; possible D gene TRBD2, 7 bases. Germline loops: CDR1 MNHNY, CDR2 SVGAGI (reference sequence). This CDR3 has 17 residues. The V end was cut by 4 bases, the J end by 13 bases, with 29 bases between. CDR3 sequence: CASSFLGGGPQSSTQFF. Here the CDR3 DNA reads TGTGCCAGCAGTTTCCTTGGGGGGGGGCCCCAAAGCTCCACTCAGTTCTTC.

This rearrangement joins TRBV10-3 to TRBJ2-7, with a possible D match to TRBD1 (5 bases). Deletions cut 0 bases from V and 2 bases from J, with 11 bases between. Germline-derived CDR1 and CDR2 are ENHRY and SYGVKD. The CDR3 contains 15 residues. The CDR3 DNA is TGTGCCATCAGTGAGTCAACAGGAGATCCCTACGAGCAGTACTTC. This codes for CAISESTGDPYEQYF.

This clonotype was observed many times. The V gene is TRBV19, the J gene TRBJ2-5, with a possible D match to TRBD2 (6 bases). This CDR3 region has 13 residues. Looked up from germline, CDR1 is LNHDA and CDR2 is SQIVND (reference sequence). Trimming cost V 4 bases and J 2 bases, with 8 bases left between them. DNA for the CDR3: TGTGCCAGTAGTAAAAGCGGGCAAGAGACCCAGTACTTC. This gives the protein CASSKSGQETQYF.